This T cell receptor beta chain was identified during a study of blood T cell repertoires in COVID-19. Study information: COVID-19 samples from acute and convalescent phases originated in the United States, Italy and Spain. PBMCs, B-cell-depleted T cells, or T cells were the source of the cDNA or gDNA that made up the material.

Original methodology: The authors estimated nucleated cell counts from reference gene primer amplification. Sequencing was performed with immunoSEQ multiplex PCR; in TCRdb, only in-frame clones are kept and a portion is missing. V, J and clone size derive from that table, while D and trimming were established from the DNA sequence. The table includes about 210,000 clones, less than 90% detected once. It was during active infection that Seattle patients were enrolled and then longitudinally followed. This receptor was obtained from a woman older than 75 with COVID-19, enrolled during active disease. Sequencing was performed on peripheral blood.

The CDR3 here is CATTSGGLDYGYTF. In nucleotides, the CDR3 is TGTGCCACGACATCAGGGGGCCTCGACTATGGCTACACCTTC. The chain joins TRBV19 to TRBJ1-2; TRBD1 matches 8 bases. The CDR3 totals 14 residues. Germline CDR1 and CDR2: LNHDA and SQIVND (reference sequence). V dropped 10 bases and J dropped 3; count of bases not matched to a gene: 10.